This TCR beta chain was observed in a study of T cell responses to AZD1222 COVID-19 vaccine. Sequenced by immunoSEQ multiplex PCR; TCRdb stores in-frame clones only, minus some. The table records 95,000 to 100,000 clones, more than 85% of them present only once. Turning to this clone: Its antigen remains unidentified.

Study-wide results and limits: Clonal diversity may have been underestimated in mostly white British donors. Of the AZD1222 recipients, only 5 to 7 were seropositive at baseline. The span of vaccine-associated CD4 TCRs extended across spike, with dominance at 160-218 and 743-854. Elevations in Spike-specific TCR breadth and depth followed administration of two AZD1222 doses.

Per the germline V gene, CDR1 is SGHVS and CDR2 is FQNEAQ. The CDR3 runs 16 residues. Trimming left V 1 base short and J 2 bases short, with 11 bases between. This TCR came from an adult in good health. The sample in question was peripheral blood, obtained on day 0 of AZD1222 vaccination. J is TRBJ2-2 and V is TRBV7-8; D is uncertain. The CDR3 region has the DNA TGTGCCAGCAGCTTAGTTCGGTCCGTAAACACCGGGGAGCTGTTTTTT. It encodes CASSLVRSVNTGELFF.